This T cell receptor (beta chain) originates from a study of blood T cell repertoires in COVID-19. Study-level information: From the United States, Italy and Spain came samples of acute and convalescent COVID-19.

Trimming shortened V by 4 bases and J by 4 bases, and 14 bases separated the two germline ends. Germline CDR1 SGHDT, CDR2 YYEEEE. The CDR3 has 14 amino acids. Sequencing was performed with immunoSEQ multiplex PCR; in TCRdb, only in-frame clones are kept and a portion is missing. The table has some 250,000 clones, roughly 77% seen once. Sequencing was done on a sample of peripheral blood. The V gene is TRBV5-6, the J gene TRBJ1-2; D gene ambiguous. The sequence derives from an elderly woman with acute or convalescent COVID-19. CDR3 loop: CASSRFTEPYGYTF. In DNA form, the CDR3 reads TGTGCCAGCAGCCGATTTACAGAACCCTATGGCTACACCTTC. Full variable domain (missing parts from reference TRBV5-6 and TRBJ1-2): DAGVTQSPTHLIKTRGQQVTLRCSPKSGHDTVSWYQQALGQGPQFIFQYYEEEERQRGNFPDRFSGHQFPNYSSELNVNALLLGDSALYLCASSRFTEPYGYTFGSGTRLTVV.